A single sample gave rise to the 10 T cell receptor beta chains below, sequenced in a study of blood T cell repertoires in COVID-19. TCRdb's table, derived via immunoSEQ multiplex PCR, lists solely in-frame clones and lacks some. This table holds around 330,000 clones, about 85% found once. Material: PBMCs or T cells enriched from blood (not recorded which). The receptors come from a woman in her 30s who had been exposed to COVID-19.

The V gene is TRBV18, the J gene TRBJ2-3; no clear D. The CDR3 length is 15 residues. Trimming took 0 bases from V and 0 from J, leaving 7 bases between them. The germline V gene has CDR1 KGHSH and CDR2 LQKENI. The CDR3 region has the DNA TGTGCCAGCTCACCACCAGCGAGGAGCACAGATACGCAGTATTTT. Its translation: CASSPPARSTDTQYF.

The chain links TRBV11-2 to TRBJ1-4, with unresolved D. Germline V gene lookup returns CDR1 SGHAT and CDR2 FQNNGV. The CDR3 has 15 amino acids. V was pared by 3 bases and J by 1 base, with 9 bases between. The CDR3 nucleotides read TGTGCCAGCAGCTTGACTCTTAAAACTAATGAAAAACTGTTTTTT. It translates to CASSLTLKTNEKLFF.

CDR3 amino acids: CASSLGGGQGYQPQHF. The CDR3 nucleotides read TGTGCCAGCAGCTTAGGGGGGGGACAGGGTTATCAGCCCCAGCATTTT. The V and J genes are TRBV11-2 and TRBJ1-5; 9 bases map to TRBD1. The CDR3 extends over 16 amino acids. V was pared by 1 base and J by 5 bases, with 6 bases of the junction left unmatched. Germline V gives CDR1 SGHAT, CDR2 FQNNGV.

This chain connects TRBV16 to TRBJ1-2; D gene ambiguous. V lost 0 bases to trimming and J lost 0 bases, with 8 bases between them. This CDR3 is 15 amino acids long. The germline gives CDR1 KGHSY, CDR2 FQNENV. The CDR3, as DNA: TGTGCCAGCAGCCAATCCTCAGGTGCTAACTATGGCTACACCTTC. Its translation is CASSQSSGANYGYTF.

V gene TRBV25-1 combines with J gene TRBJ1-5, with 7 bases that match TRBD1. With 10 bases clipped from V and 9 bases from J, the junction kept 12 bases outside the gene matches. Looked up from germline, CDR1 is MGHDK and CDR2 is SYGVNS. CDR3 length: 13 residues. CDR3 residues: CAIPDRRRVPQHF. Here the CDR3 DNA reads TGTGCCATCCCGGACAGGCGCCGTGTGCCCCAGCATTTT.

The chain employs TRBV7-9 and TRBJ2-2; TRBD1 aligns across 7 bases. Looked up from germline, CDR1 is SEHNR and CDR2 is FQNEAQ (reference sequence). V dropped 1 base and J dropped 4; count of bases not matched to a gene: 3. This CDR3 is built from 15 residues. The CDR3 loop reads CASSLVGTATGELFF. CDR3 coding DNA: TGTGCCAGCAGCTTAGTCGGGACAGCCACCGGGGAGCTGTTTTTT.

V usage is TRBV28 and J usage is TRBJ2-1, with TRBD2 as a possible D gene (6 bases). V shed 5 bases and J shed 2 bases, with 16 bases lying between them. Germline CDR1 reads MDHEN; CDR2 reads SYDVKM. The length of the CDR3 is 16 residues. This CDR3 reads CASSTPEGVTYNEQFF. The DNA for the CDR3 is TGTGCCAGCAGTACCCCGGAGGGCGTGACCTACAATGAGCAGTTCTTC.

This clone was observed once. The chain recombines TRBV6-5 with TRBJ2-7, with no clear D. The germline V gene has CDR1 MNHEY and CDR2 SVGAGI. The CDR3 has 11 amino acids. Trimming cost V 10 bases and J 3 bases, with 10 bases left between them. DNA of the CDR3: TGTGCCACCACTAAAGTCTACGAGCAGTACTTC. It codes for CATTKVYEQYF.

The rearrangement joins TRBV4-1 to TRBJ1-5; TRBD1 agrees at 9 bases. The CDR3 is made up of 16 amino acids. CDR1 MGHRA and CDR2 YSYEKL come from the germline V gene. V trimming: 0 bases; J trimming: 6 bases; junction bases outside the gene matches: 6. CDR3 loop: CASSQDKGQGSQPQHF. Here the CDR3 DNA reads TGCGCCAGCAGCCAAGATAAAGGACAGGGGAGTCAGCCCCAGCATTTT.

The CDR3 protein is CATSDLGQGHNEQFF. The CDR3 nucleotides are TGTGCCACCAGTGACCTCGGACAGGGCCACAATGAGCAGTTCTTC. V and J are TRBV24-1 and TRBJ2-1, with 8 bases lining up with TRBD1. CDR1 KGHDR and CDR2 SFDVKD come from the germline V gene. This CDR3 comprises 15 residues. V was clipped by 4 bases and J by 5 bases; unmatched bases: 6.